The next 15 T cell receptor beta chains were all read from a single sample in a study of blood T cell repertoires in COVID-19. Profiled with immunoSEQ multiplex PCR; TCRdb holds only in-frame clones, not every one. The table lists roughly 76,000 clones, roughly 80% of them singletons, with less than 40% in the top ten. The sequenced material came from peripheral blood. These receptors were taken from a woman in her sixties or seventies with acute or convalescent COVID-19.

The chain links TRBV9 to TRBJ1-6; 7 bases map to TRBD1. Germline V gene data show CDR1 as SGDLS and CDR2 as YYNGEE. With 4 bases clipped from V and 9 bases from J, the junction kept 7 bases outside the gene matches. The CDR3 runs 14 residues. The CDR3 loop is CASSPTTGSSPLHF. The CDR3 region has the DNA TGTGCCAGCAGCCCCACGACAGGGAGTTCACCCCTCCACTTT.

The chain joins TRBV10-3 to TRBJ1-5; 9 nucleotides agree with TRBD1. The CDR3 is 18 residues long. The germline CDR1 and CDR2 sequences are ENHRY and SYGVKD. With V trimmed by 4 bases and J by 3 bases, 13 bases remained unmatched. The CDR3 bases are TGTGCCATCAGTGCCGGGACAGGGAGCGGGGGTGCCAATCAGCCCCAGCATTTT. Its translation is CAISAGTGSGGANQPQHF.

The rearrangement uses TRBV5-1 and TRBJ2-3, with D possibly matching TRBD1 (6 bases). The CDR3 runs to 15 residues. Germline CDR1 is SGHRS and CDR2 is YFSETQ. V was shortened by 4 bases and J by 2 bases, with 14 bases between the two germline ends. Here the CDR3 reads CASSGGRGFTDTQYF. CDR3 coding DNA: TGCGCCAGCAGCGGAGGCAGGGGTTTCACAGATACGCAGTATTTT.

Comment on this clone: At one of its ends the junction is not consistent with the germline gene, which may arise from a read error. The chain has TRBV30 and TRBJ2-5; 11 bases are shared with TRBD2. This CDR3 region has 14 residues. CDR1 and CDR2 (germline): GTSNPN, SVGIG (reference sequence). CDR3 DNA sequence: TGTGCCTGGAGTGTAGGGGCCGCTAGCGGGAGGCCGAACTTC. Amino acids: CAWSVGAASGRPNF.

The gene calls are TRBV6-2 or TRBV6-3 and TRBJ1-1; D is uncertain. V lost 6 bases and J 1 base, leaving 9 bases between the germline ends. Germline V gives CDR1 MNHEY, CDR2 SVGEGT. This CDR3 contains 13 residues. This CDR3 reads CASRYEGNTEAFF. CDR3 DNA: TGTGCCAGCAGGTACGAGGGGAACACTGAAGCTTTCTTT.

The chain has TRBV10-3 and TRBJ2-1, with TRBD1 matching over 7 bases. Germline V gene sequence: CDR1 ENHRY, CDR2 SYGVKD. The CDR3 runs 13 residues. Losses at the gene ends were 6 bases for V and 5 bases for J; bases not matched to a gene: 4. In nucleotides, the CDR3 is TGTGCCATCAGCTGGGACAGCCACAATGAGCAGTTCTTC. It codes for CAISWDSHNEQFF.

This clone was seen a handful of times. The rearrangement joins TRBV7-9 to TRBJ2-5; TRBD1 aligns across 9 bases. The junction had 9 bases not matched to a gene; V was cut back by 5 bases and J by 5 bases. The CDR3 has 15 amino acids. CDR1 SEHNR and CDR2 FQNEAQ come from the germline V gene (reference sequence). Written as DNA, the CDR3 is TGTGCCAGCAGCCCGGACAGGGGCGTACGGGAGACCCAGTACTTC. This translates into CASSPDRGVRETQYF.

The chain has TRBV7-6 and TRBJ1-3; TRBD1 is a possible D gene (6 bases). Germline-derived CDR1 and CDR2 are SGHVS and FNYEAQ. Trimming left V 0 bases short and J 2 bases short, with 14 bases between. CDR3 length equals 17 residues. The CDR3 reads CASSLAFSWGPGNTIYF. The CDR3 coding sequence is TGTGCCAGCAGCTTAGCTTTTTCATGGGGGCCTGGAAACACCATATATTTT.

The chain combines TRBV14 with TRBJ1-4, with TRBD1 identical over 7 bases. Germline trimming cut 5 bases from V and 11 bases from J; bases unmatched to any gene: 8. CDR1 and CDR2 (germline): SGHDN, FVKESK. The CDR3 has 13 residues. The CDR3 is CASSGYQQGKLFF. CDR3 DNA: TGTGCCAGCAGCGGTTACCAACAGGGGAAACTGTTTTTT.

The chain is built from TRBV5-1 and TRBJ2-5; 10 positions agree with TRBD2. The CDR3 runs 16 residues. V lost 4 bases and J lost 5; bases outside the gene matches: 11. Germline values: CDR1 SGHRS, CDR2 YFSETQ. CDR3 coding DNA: TGCGCCAGCAGCCCGATTCTAGCGGGAGTCACTGAGACCCAGTACTTC. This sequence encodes CASSPILAGVTETQYF.

This CDR3 is CASSSGGRTNEKLFF. The CDR3 nucleotides read TGCGCCAGCAGCTCAGGGGGCCGCACTAATGAAAAACTGTTTTTT. This sequence joins TRBV5-1 and TRBJ1-4; 8 bases agree with TRBD1. In germline, CDR1 is SGHRS, CDR2 YFSETQ. Unmatched junction bases numbered 3, after V lost 3 bases and J lost 2 bases. This CDR3 spans 15 amino acids. Filled out from reference TRBV5-1 and TRBJ1-4, the complete variable domain reads KAGVTQTPRYLIKTRGQQVTLSCSPISGHRSVSWYQQTPGQGLQFLFEYFSETQRNKGNFPGRFSGRQFSNSRSEMNVSTLELGDSALYLCASSSGGRTNEKLFFGSGTQLSVL.

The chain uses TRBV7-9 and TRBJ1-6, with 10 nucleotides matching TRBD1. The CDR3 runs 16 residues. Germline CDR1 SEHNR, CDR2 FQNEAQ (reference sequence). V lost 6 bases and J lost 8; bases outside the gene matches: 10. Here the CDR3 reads CASSRTGGRADSPLHF. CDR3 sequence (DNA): TGTGCCAGCAGTAGGACAGGGGGAAGGGCTGATTCACCCCTCCACTTT. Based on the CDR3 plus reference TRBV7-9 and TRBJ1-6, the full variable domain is DTGVSQNPRHKITKRGQNVTFRCDPISEHNRLYWYRQTLGQGPEFLTYFQNEAQLEKSRLLSDRFSAERPKGSFSTLEIQRTEQGDSAMYLCASSRTGGRADSPLHFGNGTRLTVT.

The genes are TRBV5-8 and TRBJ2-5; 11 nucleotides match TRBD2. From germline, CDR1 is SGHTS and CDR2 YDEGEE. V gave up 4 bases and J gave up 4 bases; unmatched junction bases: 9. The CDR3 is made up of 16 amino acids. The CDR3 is CASSNQLAGEGETQYF. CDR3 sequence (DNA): TGTGCCAGCAGCAACCAACTAGCGGGAGAAGGAGAGACCCAGTACTTC.

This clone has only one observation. CDR3 in amino acids: CASSFVGRGDEQFF. The CDR3 nucleotides are TGTGCCAGCAGCTTCGTCGGGAGGGGCGATGAGCAGTTCTTC. The rearrangement joins TRBV7-3 to TRBJ2-1, with TRBD2 matching over 8 bases. The V segment lost 3 bases and the J segment 8 bases; nucleotides outside the gene matches: 6. The CDR3 extends over 14 amino acids. CDR1 is SGHTA and CDR2 is FQGTGA in the germline V gene.

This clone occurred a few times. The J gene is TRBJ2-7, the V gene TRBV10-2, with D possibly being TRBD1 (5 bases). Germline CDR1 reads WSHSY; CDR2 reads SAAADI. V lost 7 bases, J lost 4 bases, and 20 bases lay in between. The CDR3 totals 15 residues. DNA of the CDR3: TGCGCCAGCAAAATTTCGGAAGACAGACGTTACGAGCAGTACTTC. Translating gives CASKISEDRRYEQYF.